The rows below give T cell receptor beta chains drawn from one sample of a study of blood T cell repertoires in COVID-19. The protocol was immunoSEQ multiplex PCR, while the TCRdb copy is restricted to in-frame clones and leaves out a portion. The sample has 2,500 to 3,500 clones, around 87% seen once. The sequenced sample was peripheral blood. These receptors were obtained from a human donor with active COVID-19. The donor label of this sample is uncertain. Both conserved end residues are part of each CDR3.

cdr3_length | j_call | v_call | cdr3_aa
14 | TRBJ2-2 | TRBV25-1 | CASKGTAGTGELFF
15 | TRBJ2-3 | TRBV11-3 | CASSLGGASTDTQYF
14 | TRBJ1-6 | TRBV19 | CASTPGRGNSPLHF
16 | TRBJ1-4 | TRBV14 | CASSQDPGQRNEKLFF
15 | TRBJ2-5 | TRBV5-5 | CASSLPTGGAETQYF
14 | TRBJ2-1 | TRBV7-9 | CASSLGSSYNEQFF
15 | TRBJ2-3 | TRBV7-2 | CASSLAGLAISSEHF
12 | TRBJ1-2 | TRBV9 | CASSVSGGGYTF
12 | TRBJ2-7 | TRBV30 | CAVDSRSYEQYF
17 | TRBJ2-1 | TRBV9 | CASSVQSGASSYNEQFF
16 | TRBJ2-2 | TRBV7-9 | CASSPTTRANTGELFF
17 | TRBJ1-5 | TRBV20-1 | CSASFQGSQYSNQPQHF
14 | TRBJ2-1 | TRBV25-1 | CASSELTDYNEQFF
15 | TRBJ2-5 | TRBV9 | CASSVGSSETETQYF
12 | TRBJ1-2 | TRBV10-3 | CAISDRGEGYTF
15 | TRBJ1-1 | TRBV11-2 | CASSLETPGRTEAFF
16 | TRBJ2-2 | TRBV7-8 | CASSPWTSGGIGELFF
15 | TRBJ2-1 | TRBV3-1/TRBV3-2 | CASSSRTSSYNEQFF
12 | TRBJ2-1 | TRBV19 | CASRGQVDEQFF
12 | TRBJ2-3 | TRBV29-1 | CSVEYSTDTQYF
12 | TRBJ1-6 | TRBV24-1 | CATSDGRSPLHF
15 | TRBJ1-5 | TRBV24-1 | CATSGGGGGNQPQHF
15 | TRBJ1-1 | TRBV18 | CASSPRQVPNTEAFF
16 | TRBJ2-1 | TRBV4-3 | CASSRDLAGGYNEQFF
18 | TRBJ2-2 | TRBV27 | CASSYPPGQGRFAGELFF
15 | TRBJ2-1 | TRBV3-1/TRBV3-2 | CASSPRAGAGGEQFF
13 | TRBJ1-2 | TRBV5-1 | CASSLDLGEGYTF
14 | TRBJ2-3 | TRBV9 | CASSPARTTDTQYF
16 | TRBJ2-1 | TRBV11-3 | CASSLTSSGRTNEQFF
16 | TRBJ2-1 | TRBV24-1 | CATSDLGTSEENEQFF
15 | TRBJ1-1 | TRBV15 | CATSREGHVNTEAFF
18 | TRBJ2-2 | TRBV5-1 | CASSLTSGGAALSGELFF
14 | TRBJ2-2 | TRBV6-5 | CASSYSRAPGELFF
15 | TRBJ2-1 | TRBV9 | CASSVEASAYNEQFF
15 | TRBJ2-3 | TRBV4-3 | CASSQDPGRSDTQYF
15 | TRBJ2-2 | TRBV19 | CASSRTGPGAGELFF
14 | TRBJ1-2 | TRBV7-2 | CASSLGTANYGYTF